This T cell receptor beta chain was found in a study of blood T cell repertoires in COVID-19 (TCRdb year 2020). Regarding the complete study: Samples from collaborators originated in the United States, Italy and Spain and spanned both the acute and convalescent phases of COVID-19. Samples were obtained from the ongoing ImmuneRACE study (first 160 participants) and from over 1,000 subjects provided by 6 global collaborators. Where HLA class I and class II types were available, the types were taken from metadata supplied by the sample provider, not from assay-based typing. The repertoires were released in a freely available public database intended as a resource for research on the immune response to SARS-CoV-2. The material from the prospective study consisted of cDNA or gDNA derived from T cells, B-cell-depleted T cells, or PBMCs. Nearly every sample came with metadata listing a de-identified subject ID, COVID-19 status, age in years and sex. Subjects who had been exposed to COVID-19, were actively infected with it, or had recovered from it provided the deeply sampled blood TCRbeta repertoires that made up the dataset. The research as a whole found: The quantity of clinical and demographic metadata differed by source and by participant and was supplied without curation.

TCRbeta CDR3 regions were amplified from genomic DNA using the immunoSEQ Assay, a bias-controlled multiplex PCR. The original methods were these. Within the assay, amplification of reference gene primers was used to estimate how many nucleated cells each sample contained. To quantify the absolute abundance of each unique TCRbeta CDR3 rearrangement, sequence reads were collapsed and filtered. For each sample, productive Simpson clonality was calculated by taking the square root of Simpson's diversity index across productive rearrangements. TCRdb holds this immuneACCESS table with in-frame rearrangements only. Some clones are missing; in checked studies, unresolved V genes explain under half, and the rest has no known cause. V, J and clone size were drawn from that table, and D and trimming were deduced from the DNA. This sample is represented by about 280,000 clones; 85% of them were singletons. The top ten hold 2% to 3% of the sample.

The CDR3 holds 18 amino acids from the cysteine to the phenylalanine. The sequence is cut down to CDR3 DNA, 54 bases in frame from base 1. For CDR1 and CDR2, the germline V gene lists SGHAT and FQNNGV. Germline trimming amounts to 5 bases on V and 1 base on J, with 7 as the count of junction bases outside the gene matches. Enrolling through a virtual design, the prospective study's participants ranged in age from roughly 18 to 95 years and lived across 20 to 25 United States geographic areas. In the prospective study, cohorts were assigned on the basis of participant-reported clinical history obtained from a screening survey and a study questionnaire. For ImmuneRACE Cohort 3, a participant was defined as recovered based on two consecutive negative NP/OP PCR tests, clearance by a healthcare professional, or resolution of symptoms. In the prospective study, mobile phlebotomists collected whole blood, serum and a nasopharyngeal or oropharyngeal swab from each participant. Prospective study participants could optionally give additional blood draws and questionnaires over a roughly two-month period. Before DNA extraction, prospective study blood samples were shipped either frozen or at room temperature.

On this clone itself: The antigen it binds to is not known. It has no much larger one-base neighbor in the sample; base qualities were not kept.

The rearranged chain carries TRBV11-2 and TRBJ2-3; 15 bases in between match TRBD2. The TCR sequence derives from a woman in her fifties or sixties who had recovered from COVID-19. Sequencing was done on a sample of PBMCs or T cells enriched from blood (not recorded which). DNA sequence: TGTGCCAGCAGCCCCGGACTAGCGGGAGGGTCCCGCACAGATACGCAGTATTTT. This gives the protein CASSPGLAGGSRTDTQYF.